This T cell receptor beta chain was found in a study of T cell responses to AZD1222 COVID-19 vaccine. As for the study in general: Some second doses came at about 4 weeks and others at about 12 weeks; these were pooled. Whole-study findings and limits: It should be noted that donors were predominantly white British and more often female, and clonal diversity was possibly underestimated. Only a handful of individuals given AZD1222 were seropositive at baseline. Two AZD1222 doses significantly raised spike-specific TCR breadth and depth over controls.

Trimming cost V 0 bases and J 0 bases, with 6 bases left between them. The CDR3 spans 14 residues. Germline V CDR1 and CDR2: SGDLS, YYNGEE. TCRdb's table, derived via immunoSEQ multiplex PCR, lists solely in-frame clones and lacks some. The sample includes just over 65,000 clones, about 90% of them seen just once. A note on this clone: Its antigen remains unknown.

The receptor was derived from an adult in good health. The material sequenced was peripheral blood, taken on day 0 of AZD1222 vaccination. The gene calls are TRBV9 and TRBJ1-1; D unresolved. CDR3 nucleotides: TGTGCCAGCAGCGTAGCGAGGGTGAACACTGAAGCTTTCTTT. Its protein is CASSVARVNTEAFF.